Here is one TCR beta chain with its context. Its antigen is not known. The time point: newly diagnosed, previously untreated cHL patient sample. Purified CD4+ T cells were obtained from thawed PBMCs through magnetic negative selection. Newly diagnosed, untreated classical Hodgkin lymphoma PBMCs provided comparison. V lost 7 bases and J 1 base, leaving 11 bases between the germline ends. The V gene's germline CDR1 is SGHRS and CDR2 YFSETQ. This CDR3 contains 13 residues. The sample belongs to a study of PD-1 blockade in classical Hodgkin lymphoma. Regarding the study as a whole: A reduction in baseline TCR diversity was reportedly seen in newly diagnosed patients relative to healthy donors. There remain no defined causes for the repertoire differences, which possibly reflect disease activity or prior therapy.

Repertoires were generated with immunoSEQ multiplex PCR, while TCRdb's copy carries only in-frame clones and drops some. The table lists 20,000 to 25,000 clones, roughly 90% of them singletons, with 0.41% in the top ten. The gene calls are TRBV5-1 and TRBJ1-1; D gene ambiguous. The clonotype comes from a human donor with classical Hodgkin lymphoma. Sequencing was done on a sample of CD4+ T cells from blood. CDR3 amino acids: CASSTTGNTEAFF. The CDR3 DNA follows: TGCGCCAGCTCTACAACTGGGAACACTGAAGCTTTCTTT.